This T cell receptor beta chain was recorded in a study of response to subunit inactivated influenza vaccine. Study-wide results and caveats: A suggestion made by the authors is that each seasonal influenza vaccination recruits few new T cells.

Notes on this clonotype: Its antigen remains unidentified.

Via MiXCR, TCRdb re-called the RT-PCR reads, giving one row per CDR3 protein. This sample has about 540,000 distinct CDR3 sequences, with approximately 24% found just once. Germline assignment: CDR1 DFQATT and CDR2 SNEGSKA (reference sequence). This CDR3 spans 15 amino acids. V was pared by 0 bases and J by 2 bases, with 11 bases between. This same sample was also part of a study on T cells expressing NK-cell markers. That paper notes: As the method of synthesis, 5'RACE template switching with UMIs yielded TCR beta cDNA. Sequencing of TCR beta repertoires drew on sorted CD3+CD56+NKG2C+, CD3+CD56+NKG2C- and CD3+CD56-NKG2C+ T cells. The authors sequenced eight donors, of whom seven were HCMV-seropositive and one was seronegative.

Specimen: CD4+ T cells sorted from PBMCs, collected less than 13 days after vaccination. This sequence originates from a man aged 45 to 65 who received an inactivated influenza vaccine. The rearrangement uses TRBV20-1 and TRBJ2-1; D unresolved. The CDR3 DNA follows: TGCAGTGCTAGAGATTTCGCGGCCCCCTACAATGAGCAGTTCTTC. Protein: CSARDFAAPYNEQFF.